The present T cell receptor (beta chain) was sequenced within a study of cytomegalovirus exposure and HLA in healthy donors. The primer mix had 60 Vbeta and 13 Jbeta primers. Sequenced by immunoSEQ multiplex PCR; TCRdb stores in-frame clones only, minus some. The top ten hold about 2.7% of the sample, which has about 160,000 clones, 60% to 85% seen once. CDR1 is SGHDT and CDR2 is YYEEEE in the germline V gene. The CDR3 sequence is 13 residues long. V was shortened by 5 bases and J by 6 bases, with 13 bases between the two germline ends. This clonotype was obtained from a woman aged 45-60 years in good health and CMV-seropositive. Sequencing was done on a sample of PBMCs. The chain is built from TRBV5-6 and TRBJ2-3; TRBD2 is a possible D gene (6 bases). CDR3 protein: CASSYGGADTQYF. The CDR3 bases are TGTGCCAGCAGTTACGGAGGGGCCGATACGCAGTATTTT.